These 12 T cell receptor beta chains originate from one sample sequenced in a study of T-cell memory formation after mild COVID-19. MiXCR, run by TCRdb on the 5' RACE reads, gives a single entry per CDR3 protein. This table holds 380,000 or so distinct CDR3 sequences, over 13% found once. Material for sequencing was PBMCs or a T cell subset sorted from them (not recorded which). These receptor sequences come from a man aged 18 to 30 who had mild COVID-19 (a few samples of this study predate the infection). Cell type and time point are not known.

This clonotype was seen more than once but under ten times. The chain carries TRBV6-5 and TRBJ1-6; D possibly corresponds to TRBD1 (5 bases). Trimming shortened V by 6 bases and J by 7 bases, and 16 bases separated the two germline ends. The CDR3 runs to 15 residues. Germline V gene sequence: CDR1 MNHEY, CDR2 SVGAGI. The CDR3 loop reads CASRPPGRRNSPLHF. The CDR3 coding sequence is TGTGCCAGCAGGCCCCCGGGGCGGAGGAATTCACCCCTCCACTTT.

This clonotype has more than one count but fewer than ten. The J gene is TRBJ2-1, the V gene TRBV9; maybe TRBD2 (6 bases). Trimming removed 0 bases from V and 5 bases from J, with 15 bases in between. The CDR3 covers 16 residues. CDR1 and CDR2 (germline): SGDLS, YYNGEE. The CDR3 protein is CASSVGATRIHNEQFF. The DNA of the CDR3 is TGTGCCAGCAGCGTAGGGGCGACTAGGATCCACAATGAGCAGTTCTTC.

This clonotype was counted between two and nine times. The V and J genes are TRBV5-6 and TRBJ2-2, with D maybe TRBD2 (7 bases). V was clipped by 0 bases and J by 6 bases, with 15 bases between them. CDR3 size: 16 residues. Germline values: CDR1 SGHDT, CDR2 YYEEEE. The CDR3, as DNA: TGTGCCAGCAGCTTGGTCGGAGGCGGGGGCTCCGGGGAGCTGTTTTTT. Protein sequence: CASSLVGGGGSGELFF.

This clonotype has more than one count but fewer than ten. CDR3 in amino acids: CASRGSRRPAFF. The DNA for the CDR3 is TGTGCCAGCAGGGGAAGTCGACGGCCAGCTTTCTTT. The chain is built from TRBV27 and TRBJ1-1, with D unclear. The CDR3 extends over 12 amino acids. Trimming left V 6 bases short and J 10 bases short, with 15 bases between. Germline loops: CDR1 MNHEY, CDR2 SMNVEV (reference sequence).

This clonotype was seen repeatedly, ten times or more. V usage is TRBV5-6 and J usage is TRBJ2-3; the D is unclear. Deletions cut 0 bases from V and 0 bases from J, with 5 bases between. The CDR3 length is 14 residues. Per germline, CDR1 SGHDT and CDR2 YYEEEE. The CDR3 loop is CASSLGRSTDTQYF. Here the CDR3 DNA reads TGTGCCAGCAGCTTGGGACGCAGCACAGATACGCAGTATTTT.

A few counts support this clonotype. The V call is TRBV2, the J call TRBJ2-1; 10 bases agree with TRBD1. Germline assignment: CDR1 SNHLY and CDR2 FYNNEI. V was clipped by 8 bases and J by 9 bases; unmatched bases: 7. This CDR3 has 13 amino acids. CDR3 nucleotides: TGTGCCAGCGGATTGGACAGGGGGGGTGAGCAGTTCTTC. Translating gives CASGLDRGGEQFF.

This clonotype was counted between two and nine times. V usage is TRBV3-1 and J usage is TRBJ2-5; 7 nucleotides align to TRBD1. The germline CDR1 and CDR2 sequences are LGHDT and YNNKEL (reference sequence). V was pared by 3 bases and J by 4 bases, with 11 bases of the junction left unmatched. The length of the CDR3 is 16 residues. The CDR3 DNA reads TGTGCCAGCAGCCAGGGCCTGACAGGGCGCGCAGAGACCCAGTACTTC. Its translation is CASSQGLTGRAETQYF.

This clonotype was observed at least ten times. The V gene is TRBV7-2, the J gene TRBJ1-5; D not certain. This CDR3 comprises 13 residues. Germline assignment: CDR1 SGHTA and CDR2 FQGNSA. V shed 4 bases and J shed 3 bases, with 7 bases lying between them. CDR3 DNA: TGTGCCAGCAGCTGGGTCAACAATCAGCCCCAGCATTTT. Translated, it gives CASSWVNNQPQHF.

The chain has TRBV10-3 and TRBJ2-5, with 8 bases identical to TRBD2. Germline assignment: CDR1 ENHRY and CDR2 SYGVKD. The CDR3 runs 14 residues. J was trimmed by 5 bases and V by 5 bases; bases with no gene match: 7. The CDR3 DNA reads as TGTGCCATCAGTTCCGGGGGGGCCAGGGAGACCCAGTACTTC. This sequence encodes CAISSGGARETQYF.

This clonotype has only a few counts. This sequence joins TRBV7-2 and TRBJ2-5, with 9 bases lining up with TRBD2. Trimming at V came to 4 bases and at J to 5 bases, leaving 5 bases not matched to a gene. This CDR3 spans 14 amino acids. Germline loops: CDR1 SGHTA, CDR2 FQGNSA. DNA for the CDR3: TGTGCCAGCAGCTCGAAGCGGGGGGAGGAGACCCAGTACTTC. Translation gives CASSSKRGEETQYF.

In this sample, this clonotype turned up a few times. V usage is TRBV28 and J usage is TRBJ1-5, with D possibly being TRBD1 (6 bases). Germline V gene lookup returns CDR1 MDHEN and CDR2 SYDVKM. The CDR3 has 17 residues. Trimming pared 6 bases from V and 2 bases from J, leaving 20 bases between. The CDR3 spells CASRSLEGQRRNQPQHF. CDR3 nucleotides: TGTGCCAGCAGGAGTCTTGAAGGACAGAGACGCAATCAGCCCCAGCATTTT.

The table lists this clonotype with a few counts. The V gene is TRBV10-3, the J gene TRBJ2-7, with D uncertain. The germline V gene has CDR1 ENHRY and CDR2 SYGVKD. V was shortened by 3 bases and J by 3 bases, with 12 bases between the two germline ends. The CDR3 extends over 14 amino acids. As DNA, the CDR3 is TGTGCCATCAGTGATAAATGGCAACGCTACGAGCAGTACTTC. Protein sequence: CAISDKWQRYEQYF.